This T cell receptor (beta chain) is from a study of blood T cell repertoires in COVID-19 (dated by TCRdb to the early 2020s). For the wider study: The collaborator samples originated in the United States, Italy and Spain and spanned the acute and convalescent phases of COVID-19. The material from the prospective study consisted of cDNA or gDNA derived from T cells, B-cell-depleted T cells, or PBMCs. Deeply sampled blood TCRbeta repertoires from subjects exposed to, actively infected with, or recovered from COVID-19 were included in the dataset. Nearly every sample came with metadata listing a de-identified subject ID, COVID-19 status, age in years and sex. The repertoires were released in a freely available public database intended as a resource for research on the immune response to SARS-CoV-2. Where available, HLA class I and class II types were obtained from metadata supplied by the sample provider rather than from assay-based typing. The samples were drawn from the first 160 participants of the ongoing ImmuneRACE study and from over a thousand subjects provided by 6 global collaborators.

Participants in the prospective study were enrolled through a virtual design, were aged roughly 18 to 100 years, and lived in roughly 24 United States geographic areas. To assign participants to cohorts, the prospective study relied on clinical history that participants themselves reported in a screening survey and a study questionnaire. Recovered participants in ImmuneRACE Cohort 3 were defined by two consecutive negative NP/OP PCR tests, clearance by a healthcare professional, or resolution of symptoms. Mobile phlebotomists in the prospective study collected whole blood, serum and a nasopharyngeal or oropharyngeal swab from every participant. Additional blood draws and questionnaires over an approximately 2-month period could optionally be provided by prospective study participants. Before DNA extraction, blood samples from the prospective study were shipped at room temperature or frozen. Of note for this clone: The target of this receptor is not known. Base qualities are not recorded, but no much larger clone differs from it by a single base.

Compared with germline, V lacks 7 bases and J lacks 0 bases; bases without a gene match: 14. According to the germline V gene, CDR1 reads SGHRS and CDR2 reads YFSETQ. Including cysteine and phenylalanine, the CDR3 has 18 amino acids. Kept here is only the CDR3 DNA, which spans 54 bases and is read in frame from base 1. TCRbeta CDR3 regions were amplified from genomic DNA by means of the immunoSEQ Assay, a bias-controlled multiplex PCR. As for how the authors treated the data: The number of nucleated cells in each sample was estimated from the amplification of reference gene primers within the assay. To quantify the absolute abundance of each unique TCRbeta CDR3 rearrangement, sequence reads were collapsed and filtered. Productive Simpson clonality was computed per sample as the square root of Simpson's diversity index over productive rearrangements. In TCRdb, the immuneACCESS table is reduced to in-frame sequences with V and J assigned. These tables do not hold every clone; where another copy was compared, an unresolved V gene accounts for under half, and the others remain unexplained. That table gives V, J and clone size, and the DNA gave D and trimming. Counted in this sample were about 180,000 clones; 86% of them appeared once. 7.5% to 10% of the sample is taken by the ten largest.

On the study overall, not on this receptor specifically: How much clinical and demographic metadata was included differed by source and by participant, and the metadata was provided uncurated.

The TCR sequence derives from a woman under 40 who had recovered from COVID-19. What was sequenced was PBMCs or T cells enriched from blood (not recorded which). The V and J genes are TRBV5-1 and TRBJ2-1; 9 bases in the middle match TRBD2. In nucleotide form, the sequence is TGCGCCAGCTCGGGAGAGGGGCTTAGCGGGAGCTCCTACAATGAGCAGTTCTTC. Its translation is CASSGEGLSGSSYNEQFF.